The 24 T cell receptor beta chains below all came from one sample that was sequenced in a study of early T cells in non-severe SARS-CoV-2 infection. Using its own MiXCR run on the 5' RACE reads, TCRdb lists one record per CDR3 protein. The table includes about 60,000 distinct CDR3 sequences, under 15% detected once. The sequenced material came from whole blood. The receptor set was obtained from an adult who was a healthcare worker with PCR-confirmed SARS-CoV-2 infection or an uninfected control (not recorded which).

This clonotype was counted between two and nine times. The CDR3 is CSASQGDEQYF. CDR3 in DNA: TGCAGTGCTTCCCAGGGGGACGAGCAGTACTTC. The chain is built from TRBV20-1 and TRBJ2-7; TRBD1 matches 7 bases. The CDR3 loop spans 11 amino acids. The germline V gene has CDR1 DFQATT and CDR2 SNEGSKA (reference sequence). V was clipped by 5 bases and J by 5 bases; unmatched bases: 3.

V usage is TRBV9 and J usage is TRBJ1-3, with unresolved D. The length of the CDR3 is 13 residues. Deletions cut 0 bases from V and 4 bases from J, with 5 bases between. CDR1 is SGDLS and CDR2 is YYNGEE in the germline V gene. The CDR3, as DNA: TGTGCCAGCAGCGTAGGGGGAGGAAACACCATATATTTT. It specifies CASSVGGGNTIYF.

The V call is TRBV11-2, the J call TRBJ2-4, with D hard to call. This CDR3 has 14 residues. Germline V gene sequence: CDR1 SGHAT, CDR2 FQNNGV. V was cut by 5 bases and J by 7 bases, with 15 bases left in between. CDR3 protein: CASSITVSPNIQYF. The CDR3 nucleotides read TGTGCCAGCAGCATTACGGTGTCACCTAACATTCAGTACTTC.

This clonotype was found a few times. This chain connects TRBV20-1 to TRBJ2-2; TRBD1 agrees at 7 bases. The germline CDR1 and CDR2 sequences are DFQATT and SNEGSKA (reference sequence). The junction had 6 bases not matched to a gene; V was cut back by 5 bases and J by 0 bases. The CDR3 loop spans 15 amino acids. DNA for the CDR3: TGCAGTGCTTTTATGGACAGGACGAACACCGGGGAGCTGTTTTTT. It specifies CSAFMDRTNTGELFF.

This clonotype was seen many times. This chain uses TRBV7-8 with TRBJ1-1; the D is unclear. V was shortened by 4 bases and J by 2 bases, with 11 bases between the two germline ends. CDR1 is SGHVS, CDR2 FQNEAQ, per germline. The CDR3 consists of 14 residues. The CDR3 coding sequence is TGTGCCAGCAGCTCTACGGGATTTAACACTGAAGCTTTCTTT. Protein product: CASSSTGFNTEAFF.

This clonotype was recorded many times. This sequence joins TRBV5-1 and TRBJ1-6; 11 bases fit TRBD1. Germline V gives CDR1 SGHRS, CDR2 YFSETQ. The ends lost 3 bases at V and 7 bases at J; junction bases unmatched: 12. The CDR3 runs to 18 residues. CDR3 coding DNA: TGCGCCAGCAGCTATCGCGGACAGGGGGCTGGTGGGAATTCACCCCTCCACTTT. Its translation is CASSYRGQGAGGNSPLHF.

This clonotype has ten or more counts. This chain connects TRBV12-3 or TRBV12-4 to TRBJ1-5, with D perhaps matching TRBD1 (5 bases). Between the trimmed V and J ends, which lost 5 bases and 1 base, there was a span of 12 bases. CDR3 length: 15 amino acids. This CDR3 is CASSPGRESNQPQHF. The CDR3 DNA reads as TGTGCCAGCAGTCCCGGCAGGGAGAGCAATCAGCCCCAGCATTTT.

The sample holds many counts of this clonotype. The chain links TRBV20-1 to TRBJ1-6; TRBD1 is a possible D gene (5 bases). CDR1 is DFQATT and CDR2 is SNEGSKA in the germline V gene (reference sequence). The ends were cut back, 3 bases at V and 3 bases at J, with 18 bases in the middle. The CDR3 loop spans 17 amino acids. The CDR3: CSASNEGQGFYNSPLHF. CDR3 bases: TGCAGTGCTAGTAATGAGGGCCAGGGCTTCTATAATTCACCCCTCCACTTT.

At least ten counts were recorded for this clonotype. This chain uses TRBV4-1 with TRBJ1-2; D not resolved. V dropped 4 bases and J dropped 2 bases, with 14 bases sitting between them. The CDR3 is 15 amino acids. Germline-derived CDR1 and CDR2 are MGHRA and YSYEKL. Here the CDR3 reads CASSPYAKTNYGYTF. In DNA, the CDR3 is TGCGCCAGCAGCCCATACGCTAAGACCAACTATGGCTACACCTTC.

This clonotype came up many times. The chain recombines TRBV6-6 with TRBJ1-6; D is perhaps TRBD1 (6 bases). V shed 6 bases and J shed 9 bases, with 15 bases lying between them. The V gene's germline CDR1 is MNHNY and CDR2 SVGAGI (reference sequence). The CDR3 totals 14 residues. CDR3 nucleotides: TGTGCCAGCAGCGACGGGACATCACCTTCACCCCTCCACTTT. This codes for CASSDGTSPSPLHF.

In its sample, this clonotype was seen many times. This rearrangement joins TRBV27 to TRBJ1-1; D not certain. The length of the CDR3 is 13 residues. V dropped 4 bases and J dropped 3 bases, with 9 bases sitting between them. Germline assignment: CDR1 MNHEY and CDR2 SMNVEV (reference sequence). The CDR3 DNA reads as TGTGCCAGCAGTTCTAGGGAACACACTGAAGCTTTCTTT. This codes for CASSSREHTEAFF.

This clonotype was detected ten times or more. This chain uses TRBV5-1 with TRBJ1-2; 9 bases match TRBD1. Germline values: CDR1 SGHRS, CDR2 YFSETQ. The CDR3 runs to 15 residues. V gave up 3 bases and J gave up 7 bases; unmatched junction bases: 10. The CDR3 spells CASSYAGTGNGGYTF. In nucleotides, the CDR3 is TGCGCCAGCAGCTATGCCGGGACAGGGAACGGTGGCTACACCTTC.

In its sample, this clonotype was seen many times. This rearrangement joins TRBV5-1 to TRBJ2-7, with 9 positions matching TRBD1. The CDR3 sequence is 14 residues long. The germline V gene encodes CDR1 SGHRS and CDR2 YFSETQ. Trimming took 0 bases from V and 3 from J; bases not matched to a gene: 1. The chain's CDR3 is CASSLEGQGYEQYF. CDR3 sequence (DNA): TGCGCCAGCAGCTTGGAGGGACAGGGCTACGAGCAGTACTTC.

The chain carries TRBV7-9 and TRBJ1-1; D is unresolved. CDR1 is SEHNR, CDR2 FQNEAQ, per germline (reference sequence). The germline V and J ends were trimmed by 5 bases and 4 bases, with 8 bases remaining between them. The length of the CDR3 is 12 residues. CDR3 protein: CASSPPGTEAFF. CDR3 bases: TGTGCCAGCAGCCCCCCCGGCACTGAAGCTTTCTTT.

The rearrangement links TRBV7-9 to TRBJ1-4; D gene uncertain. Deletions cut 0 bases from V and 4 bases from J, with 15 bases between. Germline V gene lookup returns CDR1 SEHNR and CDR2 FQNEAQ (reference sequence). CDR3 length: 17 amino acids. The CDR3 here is CASSLASGQPFNEKLFF. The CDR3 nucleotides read TGTGCCAGCAGCTTAGCCTCTGGTCAGCCTTTTAATGAAAAACTGTTTTTT.

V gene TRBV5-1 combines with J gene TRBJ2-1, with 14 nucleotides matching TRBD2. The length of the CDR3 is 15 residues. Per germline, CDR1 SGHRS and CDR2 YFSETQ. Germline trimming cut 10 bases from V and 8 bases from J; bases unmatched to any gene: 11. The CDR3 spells CAGSEGLAGVHEQFF. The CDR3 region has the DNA TGCGCCGGCTCCGAGGGACTAGCGGGAGTTCATGAGCAGTTCTTC.

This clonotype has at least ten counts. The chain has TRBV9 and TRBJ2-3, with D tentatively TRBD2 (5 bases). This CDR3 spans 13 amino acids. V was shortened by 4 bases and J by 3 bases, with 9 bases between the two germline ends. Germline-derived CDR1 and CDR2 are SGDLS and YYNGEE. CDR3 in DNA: TGTGCCAGCAGCATCAGACTAACAGATACGCAGTATTTT. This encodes CASSIRLTDTQYF.

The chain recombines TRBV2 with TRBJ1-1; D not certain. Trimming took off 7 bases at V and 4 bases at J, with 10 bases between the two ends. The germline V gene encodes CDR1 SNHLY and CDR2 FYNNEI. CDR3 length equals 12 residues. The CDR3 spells CASKVYGTEAFF. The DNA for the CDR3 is TGTGCCAGCAAGGTTTACGGCACTGAAGCTTTCTTT.

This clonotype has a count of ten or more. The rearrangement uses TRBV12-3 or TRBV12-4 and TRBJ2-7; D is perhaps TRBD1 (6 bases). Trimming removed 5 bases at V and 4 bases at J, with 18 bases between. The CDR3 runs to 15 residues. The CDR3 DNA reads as TGTGCCAGCAGTCCCCACCCCGGGCAGGGGTACGAGCAGTACTTC. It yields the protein CASSPHPGQGYEQYF.

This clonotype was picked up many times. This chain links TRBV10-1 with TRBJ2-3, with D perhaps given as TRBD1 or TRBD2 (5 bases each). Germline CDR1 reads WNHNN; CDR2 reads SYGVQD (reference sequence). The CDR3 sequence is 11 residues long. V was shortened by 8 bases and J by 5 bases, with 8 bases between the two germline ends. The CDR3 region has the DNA TGCGCCAGCTCGAGGGGAGATACGCAGTATTTT. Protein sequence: CASSRGDTQYF.

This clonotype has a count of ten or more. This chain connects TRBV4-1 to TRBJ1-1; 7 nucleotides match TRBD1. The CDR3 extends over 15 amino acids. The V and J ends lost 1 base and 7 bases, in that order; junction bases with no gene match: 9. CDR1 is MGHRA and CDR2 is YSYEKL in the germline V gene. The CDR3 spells CASSQAGTVGNEAFF. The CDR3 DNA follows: TGCGCCAGCAGCCAAGCCGGGACAGTGGGGAATGAAGCTTTCTTT.

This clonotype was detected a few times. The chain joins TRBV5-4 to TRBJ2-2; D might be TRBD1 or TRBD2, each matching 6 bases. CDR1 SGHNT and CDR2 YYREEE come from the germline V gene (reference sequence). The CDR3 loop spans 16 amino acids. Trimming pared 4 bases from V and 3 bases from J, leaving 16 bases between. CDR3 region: CASSQVVRGHTGELFF. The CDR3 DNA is TGTGCCAGCAGCCAGGTCGTTCGGGGGCACACCGGGGAGCTGTTTTTT.

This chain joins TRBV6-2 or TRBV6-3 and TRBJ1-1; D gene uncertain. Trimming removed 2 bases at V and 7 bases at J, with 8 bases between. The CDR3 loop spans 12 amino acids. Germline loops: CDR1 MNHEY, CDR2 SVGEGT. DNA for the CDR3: TGTGCCAGCAGTTACCCCTCAAGTGAAGCTTTCTTT. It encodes CASSYPSSEAFF.

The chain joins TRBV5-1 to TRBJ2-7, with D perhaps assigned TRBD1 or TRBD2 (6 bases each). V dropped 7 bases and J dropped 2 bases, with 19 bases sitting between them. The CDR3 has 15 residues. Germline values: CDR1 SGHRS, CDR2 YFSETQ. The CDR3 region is CASSGSGAPPYEQYF. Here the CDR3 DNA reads TGCGCCAGCTCGGGGTCGGGGGCGCCGCCCTACGAGCAGTACTTC.